A selection of T cell receptor beta chains follows, all from one sample in a study of metastatic and nonmetastatic thyroid tumors. TCRdb re-called the PCR reads via MiXCR. The sample lists around 35,000 clones, roughly 17% occurring once. The sample comprised blood. All receptors come from a female donor with papillary thyroid cancer or a benign thyroid nodule (not recorded which). Some clones in this sample may be carry-over from other donors' samples. Both conserved end residues are trimmed from each CDR3. A D gene is named only where the DNA matches it firmly.

length: 14
J: TRBJ2-1
V: TRBV9
D: NA
CDR3: ASSVGQSSYYNEQF

length: 14
J: TRBJ1-1
V: TRBV6-1
D: NA
CDR3: ASNEAGEGWDTEAF

length: 10
J: TRBJ2-1
V: TRBV5-1
D: NA
CDR3: ASSFTGTEQF

length: 14
J: TRBJ2-3
V: TRBV7-3
D: TRBD2
CDR3: ASSLCSGTCGDTQY

length: 17
J: TRBJ2-1
V: TRBV4-2
D: NA
CDR3: ASSQDRWKIADTHNEQF

length: 12
J: TRBJ1-5
V: TRBV4-2
D: NA
CDR3: ASSQDGSNGPQH

length: 14
J: TRBJ2-3
V: TRBV27
D: TRBD2
CDR3: ASSSLAGAFTDTRY

length: 13
J: TRBJ2-7
V: TRBV12-3/TRBV12-4
D: TRBD1
CDR3: ASSLDRGRTYEQY

length: 17
J: TRBJ1-2
V: TRBV2
D: NA
CDR3: ASSENYYSAGEFNYGYT

length: 11
J: TRBJ1-5
V: TRBV2
D: NA
CDR3: ASSGQPNQPQH

length: 13
J: TRBJ2-3
V: TRBV28
D: NA
CDR3: ASTRGQATIDTQY

length: 13
J: TRBJ1-1
V: TRBV2
D: NA
CDR3: ASSESWAMNTEAF

length: 11
J: TRBJ2-7
V: TRBV27
D: NA
CDR3: ASSLSQAYEQY

length: 14
J: TRBJ1-2
V: TRBV6-1
D: NA
CDR3: ASASGWRADNYGYT

length: 13
J: TRBJ1-4
V: TRBV2
D: TRBD1
CDR3: ASSAQGAANEKLF

length: 10
J: TRBJ1-2
V: TRBV5-6
D: NA
CDR3: ASSLGEKGYT

length: 14
J: TRBJ2-5
V: TRBV30
D: NA
CDR3: AWGGASPTIQETQY

length: 11
J: TRBJ2-5
V: TRBV6-2/TRBV6-3
D: NA
CDR3: ASSFTERETQY

length: 13
J: TRBJ2-7
V: TRBV6-1
D: NA
CDR3: ASTPQTGPTYEQY

length: 13
J: TRBJ2-3
V: TRBV10-2
D: TRBD2
CDR3: ASSDLTSGGDTQY

length: 14
J: TRBJ2-7
V: TRBV3-1
D: NA
CDR3: ASSPKVHSQSYEQY

length: 11
J: TRBJ1-2
V: TRBV18
D: NA
CDR3: ASSPTESYGYT

length: 14
J: TRBJ2-7
V: TRBV19
D: NA
CDR3: ASSRTRTAGTYEQY

length: 13
J: TRBJ2-7
V: TRBV11-2
D: NA
CDR3: ASSLEPLVHYEQY

length: 12
J: TRBJ2-1
V: TRBV18
D: TRBD2
CDR3: ASSPGTRNDEQF

length: 14
J: TRBJ2-1
V: TRBV11-2
D: TRBD1
CDR3: ASSLGRDRVVDEQF

length: 10
J: TRBJ1-2
V: TRBV9
D: NA
CDR3: ASRGSSYGYT

length: 12
J: TRBJ2-1
V: TRBV5-1
D: NA
CDR3: ASSRLRGYNEQF

length: 12
J: TRBJ1-6
V: TRBV6-1
D: NA
CDR3: ASKEWTWNSPLH

length: 14
J: TRBJ1-4
V: TRBV7-3
D: NA
CDR3: ASSPGLPATNEKLF

length: 12
J: TRBJ1-2
V: TRBV20-1
D: TRBD1
CDR3: SAPYRGLDYGYT

length: 10
J: TRBJ2-3
V: TRBV29-1
D: NA
CDR3: SVRASTDTQY

length: 13
J: TRBJ2-7
V: TRBV7-9
D: NA
CDR3: ASSPDAVVSYEQY

length: 13
J: TRBJ2-3
V: TRBV20-1
D: TRBD2
CDR3: SAREAASYTDTQY

length: 12
J: TRBJ2-3
V: TRBV30
D: NA
CDR3: ASPPRGATDTQY

length: 11
J: TRBJ1-5
V: TRBV27
D: NA
CDR3: ASSLNGDQPQH

length: 14
J: TRBJ2-1
V: TRBV5-1
D: NA
CDR3: ASSLAVARGGNEQF

length: 12
J: TRBJ2-7
V: TRBV2
D: NA
CDR3: ASSYIGAPYEQY

length: 13
J: TRBJ2-7
V: TRBV7-2
D: NA
CDR3: ASSLGPSTPHEQY

length: 14
J: TRBJ2-1
V: TRBV21-1
D: NA
CDR3: ASSKGQTLLLNEQF

length: 15
J: TRBJ2-3
V: TRBV6-2/TRBV6-3
D: TRBD2
CDR3: ASSYGKTSGATDTQY

length: 10
J: TRBJ1-2
V: TRBV19
D: NA
CDR3: ASSISGLSYT

length: 14
J: TRBJ2-2
V: TRBV7-3
D: NA
CDR3: ASSLTGTLNTGELF

length: 14
J: TRBJ2-1
V: TRBV3-1
D: TRBD2
CDR3: ASSPFGSGSRNEQF

length: 12
J: TRBJ2-2
V: TRBV11-2
D: NA
CDR3: ACTLDSATGELF

length: 15
J: TRBJ2-1
V: TRBV3-1
D: NA
CDR3: ASSQGVGGFTYNEQF

length: 12
J: TRBJ2-2
V: TRBV2
D: NA
CDR3: ASKGGANTGELF

length: 13
J: TRBJ2-1
V: TRBV11-2
D: NA
CDR3: ASSLNPYSYNEQF

length: 16
J: TRBJ2-5
V: TRBV5-1
D: NA
CDR3: ASSLAFALVDHSETQY

length: 15
J: TRBJ2-7
V: TRBV2
D: TRBD2
CDR3: ASRILAAGPMSYEQY

length: 10
J: TRBJ2-1
V: TRBV12-3/TRBV12-4
D: NA
CDR3: ASSLRLNEQF

length: 13
J: TRBJ2-7
V: TRBV5-1
D: NA
CDR3: ASSAQGGGSYAQY

length: 13
J: TRBJ2-1
V: TRBV18
D: NA
CDR3: ASSPGVKAHNEQF

length: 15
J: TRBJ1-3
V: TRBV5-6
D: NA
CDR3: ASSAPKATISGNTIY